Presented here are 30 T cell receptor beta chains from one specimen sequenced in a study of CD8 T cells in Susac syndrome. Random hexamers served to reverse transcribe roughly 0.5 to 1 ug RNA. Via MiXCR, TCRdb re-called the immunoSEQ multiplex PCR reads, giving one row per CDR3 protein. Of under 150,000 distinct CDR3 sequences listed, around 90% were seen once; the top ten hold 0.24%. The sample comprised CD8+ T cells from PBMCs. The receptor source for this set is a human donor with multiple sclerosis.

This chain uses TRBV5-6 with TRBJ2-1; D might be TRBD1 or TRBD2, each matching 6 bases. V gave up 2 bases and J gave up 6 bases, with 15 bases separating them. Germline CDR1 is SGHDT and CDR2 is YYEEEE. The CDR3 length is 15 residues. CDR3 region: CASSLGGGWSNEQFF. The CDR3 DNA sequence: TGTGCCAGCAGCTTAGGAGGGGGGTGGAGCAATGAGCAGTTCTTC.

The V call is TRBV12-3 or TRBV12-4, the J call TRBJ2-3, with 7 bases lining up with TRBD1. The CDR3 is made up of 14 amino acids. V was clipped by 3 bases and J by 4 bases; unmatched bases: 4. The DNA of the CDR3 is TGTGCCAGCAGTTTTGGGACAGAGCCAGATACGCAGTATTTT. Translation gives CASSFGTEPDTQYF.

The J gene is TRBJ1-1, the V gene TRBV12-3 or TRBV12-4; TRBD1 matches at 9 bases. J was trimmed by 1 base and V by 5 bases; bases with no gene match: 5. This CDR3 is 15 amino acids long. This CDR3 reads CASSAGTGKNTEAFF. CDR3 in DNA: TGTGCCAGCAGTGCCGGGACAGGGAAGAACACTGAAGCTTTCTTT.

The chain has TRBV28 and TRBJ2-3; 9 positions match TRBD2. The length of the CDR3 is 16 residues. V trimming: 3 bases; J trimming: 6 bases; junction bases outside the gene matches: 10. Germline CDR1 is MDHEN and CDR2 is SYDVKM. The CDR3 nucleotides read TGTGCCAGCAGTTTGGAGGAGGGACTAGCAGACGATACGCAGTATTTT. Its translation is CASSLEEGLADDTQYF.

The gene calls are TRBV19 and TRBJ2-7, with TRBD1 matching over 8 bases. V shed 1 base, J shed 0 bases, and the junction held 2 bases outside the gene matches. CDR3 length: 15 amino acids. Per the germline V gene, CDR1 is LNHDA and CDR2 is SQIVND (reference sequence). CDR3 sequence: CASSIGTGISYEQYF. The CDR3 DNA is TGTGCCAGTAGTATAGGGACAGGGATCTCCTACGAGCAGTACTTC. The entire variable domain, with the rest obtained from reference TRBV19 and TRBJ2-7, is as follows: DGGITQSPKYLFRKEGQNVTLSCEQNLNHDAMYWYRQDPGQGLRLIYYSQIVNDFQKGDIAEGYSVSREKKESFPLTVTSAQKNPTAFYLCASSIGTGISYEQYFGPGTRLTVT.

CDR3 nucleotides: TGTGCCAGCACGTCTGCAGGGGGCTATGGCTACACCTTC. Amino acids: CASTSAGGYGYTF. The rearrangement joins TRBV28 to TRBJ1-2; TRBD1 agrees at 7 bases. In germline, CDR1 is MDHEN, CDR2 SYDVKM. CDR3 length: 13 amino acids. Trimming removed 7 bases from V and 4 bases from J; junction bases left unmatched: 6.

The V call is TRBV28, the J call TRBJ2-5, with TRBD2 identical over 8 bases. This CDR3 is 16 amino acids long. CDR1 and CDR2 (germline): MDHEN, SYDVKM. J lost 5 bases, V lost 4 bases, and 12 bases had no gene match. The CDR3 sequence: CASSSPGLDLMETQYF. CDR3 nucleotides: TGTGCCAGCAGTTCCCCGGGACTAGATCTAATGGAGACCCAGTACTTC.

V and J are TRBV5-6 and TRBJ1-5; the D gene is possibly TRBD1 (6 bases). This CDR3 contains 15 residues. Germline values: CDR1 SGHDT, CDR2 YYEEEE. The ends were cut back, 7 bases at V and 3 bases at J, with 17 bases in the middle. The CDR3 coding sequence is TGTGCCAGCTCCCTCGGGGGGGCAGTCAATCAGCCCCAGCATTTT. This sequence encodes CASSLGGAVNQPQHF.

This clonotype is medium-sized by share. The chain's CDR3 is CASSFGTYEQYF. The CDR3 nucleotides are TGTGCCAGCAGCTTCGGGACCTACGAGCAGTACTTC. The V gene is TRBV7-9, the J gene TRBJ2-7; possibly TRBD2 for D (5 bases). Trimming removed 3 bases from V and 2 bases from J, with 5 bases in between. The CDR3 covers 12 residues. CDR1 and CDR2 from the germline V gene are SEHNR and FQNEAQ (reference sequence).

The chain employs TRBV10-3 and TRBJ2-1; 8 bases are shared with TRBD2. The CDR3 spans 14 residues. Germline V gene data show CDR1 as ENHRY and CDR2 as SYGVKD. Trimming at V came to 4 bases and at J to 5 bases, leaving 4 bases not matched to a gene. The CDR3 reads CAISGAGGHNEQFF. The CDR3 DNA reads TGTGCCATCAGTGGGGCGGGAGGCCACAATGAGCAGTTCTTC.

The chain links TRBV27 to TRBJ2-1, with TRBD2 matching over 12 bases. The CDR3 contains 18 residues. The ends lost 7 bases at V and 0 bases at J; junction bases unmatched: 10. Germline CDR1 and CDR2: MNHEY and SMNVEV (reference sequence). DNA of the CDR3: TGTGCCAGCATAGGGCTAGCGGGAGGGCCGAGCTCCTACAATGAGCAGTTCTTC. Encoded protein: CASIGLAGGPSSYNEQFF.

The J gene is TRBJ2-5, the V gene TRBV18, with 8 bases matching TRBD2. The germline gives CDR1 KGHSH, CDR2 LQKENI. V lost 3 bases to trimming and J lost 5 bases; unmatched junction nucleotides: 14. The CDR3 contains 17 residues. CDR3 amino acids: CASSPVTETSEVETQYF. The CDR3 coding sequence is TGTGCCAGCTCACCCGTAACTGAGACTAGCGAAGTGGAGACCCAGTACTTC.

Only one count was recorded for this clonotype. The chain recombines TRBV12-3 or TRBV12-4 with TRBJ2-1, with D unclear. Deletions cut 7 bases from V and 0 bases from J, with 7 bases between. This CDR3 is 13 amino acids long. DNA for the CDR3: TGTGCCAGCAACTGGGGCTCCTACAATGAGCAGTTCTTC. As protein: CASNWGSYNEQFF.

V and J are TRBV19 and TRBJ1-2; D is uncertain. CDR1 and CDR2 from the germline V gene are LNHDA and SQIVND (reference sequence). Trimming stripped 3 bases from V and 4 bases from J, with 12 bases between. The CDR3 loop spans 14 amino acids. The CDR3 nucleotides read TGTGCCAGTAGTATGGAGGGCGGTGGCTATGGCTACACCTTC. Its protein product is CASSMEGGGYGYTF. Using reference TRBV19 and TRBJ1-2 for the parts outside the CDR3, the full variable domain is DGGITQSPKYLFRKEGQNVTLSCEQNLNHDAMYWYRQDPGQGLRLIYYSQIVNDFQKGDIAEGYSVSREKKESFPLTVTSAQKNPTAFYLCASSMEGGGYGYTFGSGTRLTVV.

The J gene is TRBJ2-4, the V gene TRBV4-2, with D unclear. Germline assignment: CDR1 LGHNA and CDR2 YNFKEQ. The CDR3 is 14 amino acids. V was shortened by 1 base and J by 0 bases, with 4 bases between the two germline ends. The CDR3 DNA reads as TGTGCCAGCAGCCAAGCACTAGCCAAAAACATTCAGTACTTC. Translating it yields CASSQALAKNIQYF.

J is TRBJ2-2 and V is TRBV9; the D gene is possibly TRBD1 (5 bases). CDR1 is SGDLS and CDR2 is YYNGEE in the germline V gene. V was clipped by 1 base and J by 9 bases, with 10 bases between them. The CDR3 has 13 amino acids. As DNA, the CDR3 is TGTGCCAGCAGCGTACAGGGTTCCTGGGAGCTGTTTTTT. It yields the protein CASSVQGSWELFF.

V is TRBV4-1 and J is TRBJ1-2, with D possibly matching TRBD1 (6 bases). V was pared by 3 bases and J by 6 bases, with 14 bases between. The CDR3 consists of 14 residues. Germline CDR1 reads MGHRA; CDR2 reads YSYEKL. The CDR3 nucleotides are TGCGCCAGCAGCCACTCCCTGGGGGCGGATGGCTACACCTTC. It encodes CASSHSLGADGYTF.

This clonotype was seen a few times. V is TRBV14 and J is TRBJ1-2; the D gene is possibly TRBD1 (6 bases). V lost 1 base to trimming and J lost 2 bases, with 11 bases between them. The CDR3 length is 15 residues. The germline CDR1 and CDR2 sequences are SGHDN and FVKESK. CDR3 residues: CASSQGTVANYGYTF. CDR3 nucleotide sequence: TGTGCCAGCAGCCAAGGGACAGTCGCAAACTATGGCTACACCTTC.

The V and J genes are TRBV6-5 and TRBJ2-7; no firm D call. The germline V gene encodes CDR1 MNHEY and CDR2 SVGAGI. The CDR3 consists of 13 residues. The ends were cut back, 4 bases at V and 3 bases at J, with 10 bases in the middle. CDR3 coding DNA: TGTGCCAGCAGTTCTATCCCCAGCTACGAGCAGTACTTC. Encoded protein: CASSSIPSYEQYF.

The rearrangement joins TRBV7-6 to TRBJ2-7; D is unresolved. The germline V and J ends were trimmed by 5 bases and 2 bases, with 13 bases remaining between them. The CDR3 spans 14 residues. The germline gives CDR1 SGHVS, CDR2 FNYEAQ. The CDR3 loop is CASSPGPVPYEQYF. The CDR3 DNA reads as TGTGCCAGCAGCCCCGGCCCGGTGCCCTACGAGCAGTACTTC.

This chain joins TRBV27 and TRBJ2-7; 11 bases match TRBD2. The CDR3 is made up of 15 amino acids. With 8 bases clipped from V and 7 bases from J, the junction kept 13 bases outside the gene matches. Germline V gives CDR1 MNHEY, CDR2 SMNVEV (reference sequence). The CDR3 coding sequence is TGTGCCAGCTCTCTTCAGACTAGCGGGATAGGAGAGCAGTACTTC. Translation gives CASSLQTSGIGEQYF.

The CDR3, as DNA: TGTGCCAGCTCACCGGACGGCCCAAGCACAGATACGCAGTATTTT. Translated, it gives CASSPDGPSTDTQYF. This chain connects TRBV18 to TRBJ2-3; no definite D call. The CDR3 has 15 residues. Germline CDR1 is KGHSH and CDR2 is LQKENI. Trimming took off 3 bases at V and 0 bases at J, with 10 bases between the two ends.

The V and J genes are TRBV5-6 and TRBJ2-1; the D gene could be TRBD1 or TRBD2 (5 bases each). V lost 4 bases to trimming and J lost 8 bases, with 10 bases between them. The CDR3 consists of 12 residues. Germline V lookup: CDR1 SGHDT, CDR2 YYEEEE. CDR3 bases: TGTGCCAGCAGCGGGACCCATCATGAGCAGTTCTTC. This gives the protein CASSGTHHEQFF.

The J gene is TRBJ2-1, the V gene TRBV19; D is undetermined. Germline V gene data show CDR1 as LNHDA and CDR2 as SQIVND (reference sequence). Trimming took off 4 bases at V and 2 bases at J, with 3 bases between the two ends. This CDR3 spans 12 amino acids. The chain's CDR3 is CASSNAYNEQFF. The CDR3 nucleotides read TGTGCCAGTAGTAACGCCTACAATGAGCAGTTCTTC.

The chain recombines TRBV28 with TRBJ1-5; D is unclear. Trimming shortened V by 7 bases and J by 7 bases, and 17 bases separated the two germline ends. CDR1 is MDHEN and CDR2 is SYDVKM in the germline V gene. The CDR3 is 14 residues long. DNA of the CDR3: TGTGCCAGCAACGACGGCCAAGGAGGGCAGCCCCAGCATTTT. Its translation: CASNDGQGGQPQHF.

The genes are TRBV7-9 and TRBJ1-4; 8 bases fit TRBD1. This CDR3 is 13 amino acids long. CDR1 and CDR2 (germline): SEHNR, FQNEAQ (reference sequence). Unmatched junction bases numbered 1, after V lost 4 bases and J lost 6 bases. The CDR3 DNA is TGTGCCAGCAGCTGGGGACAGGATGAAAAACTGTTTTTT. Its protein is CASSWGQDEKLFF.

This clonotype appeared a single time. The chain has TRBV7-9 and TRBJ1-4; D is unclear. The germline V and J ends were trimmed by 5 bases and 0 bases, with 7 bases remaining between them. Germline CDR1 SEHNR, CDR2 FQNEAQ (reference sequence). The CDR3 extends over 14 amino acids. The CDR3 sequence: CASSVRTTNEKLFF. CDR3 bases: TGTGCCAGCAGCGTACGGACAACTAATGAAAAACTGTTTTTT. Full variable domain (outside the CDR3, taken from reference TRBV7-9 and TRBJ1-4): DTGVSQNPRHKITKRGQNVTFRCDPISEHNRLYWYRQTLGQGPEFLTYFQNEAQLEKSRLLSDRFSAERPKGSFSTLEIQRTEQGDSAMYLCASSVRTTNEKLFFGSGTQLSVL.

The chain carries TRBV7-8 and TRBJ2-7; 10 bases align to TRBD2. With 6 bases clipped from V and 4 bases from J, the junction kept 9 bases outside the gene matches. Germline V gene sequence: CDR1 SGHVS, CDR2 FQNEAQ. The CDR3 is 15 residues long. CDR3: CASRPSGSGLYEQYF. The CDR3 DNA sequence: TGTGCCAGCAGACCTAGCGGGAGTGGTTTATACGAGCAGTACTTC.

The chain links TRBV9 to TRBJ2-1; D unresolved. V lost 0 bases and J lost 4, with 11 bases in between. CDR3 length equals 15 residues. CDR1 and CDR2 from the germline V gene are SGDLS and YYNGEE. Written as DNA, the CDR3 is TGTGCCAGCAGCGTAGCAGACTCCCAGTACAATGAGCAGTTCTTC. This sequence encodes CASSVADSQYNEQFF.

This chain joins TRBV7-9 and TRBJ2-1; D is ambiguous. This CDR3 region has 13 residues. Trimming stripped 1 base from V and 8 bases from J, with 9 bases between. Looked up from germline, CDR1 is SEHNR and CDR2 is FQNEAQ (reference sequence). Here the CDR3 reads CASSLGPTDEQFF. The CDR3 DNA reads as TGTGCCAGCAGCTTAGGTCCGACCGATGAGCAGTTCTTC.